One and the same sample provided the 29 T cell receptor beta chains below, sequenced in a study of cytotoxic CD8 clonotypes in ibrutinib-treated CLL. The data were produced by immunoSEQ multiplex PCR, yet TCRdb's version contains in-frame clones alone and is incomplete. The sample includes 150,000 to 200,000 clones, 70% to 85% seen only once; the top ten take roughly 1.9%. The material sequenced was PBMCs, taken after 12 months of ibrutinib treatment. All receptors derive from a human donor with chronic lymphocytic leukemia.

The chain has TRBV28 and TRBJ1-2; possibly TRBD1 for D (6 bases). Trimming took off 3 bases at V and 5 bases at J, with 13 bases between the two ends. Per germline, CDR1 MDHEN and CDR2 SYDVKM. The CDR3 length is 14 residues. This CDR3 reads CASSFVQGGYGYTF. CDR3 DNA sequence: TGTGCCAGCAGTTTTGTACAGGGCGGGTATGGCTACACCTTC.

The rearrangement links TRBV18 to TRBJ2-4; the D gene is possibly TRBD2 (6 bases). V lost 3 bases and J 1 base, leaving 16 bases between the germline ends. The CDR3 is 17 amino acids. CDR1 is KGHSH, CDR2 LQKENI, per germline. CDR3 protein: CASSPTMREAAKNIQYF. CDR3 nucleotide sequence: TGTGCCAGCTCACCCACCATGCGGGAAGCGGCCAAAAACATTCAGTACTTC.

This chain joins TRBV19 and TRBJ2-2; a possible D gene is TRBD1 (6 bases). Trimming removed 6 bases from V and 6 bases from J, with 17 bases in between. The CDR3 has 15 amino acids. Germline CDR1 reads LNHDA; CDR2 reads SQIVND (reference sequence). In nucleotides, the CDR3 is TGTGCCAGTAGAGACAGGCTCTTAAGATCCGGGGAGCTGTTTTTT. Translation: CASRDRLLRSGELFF.

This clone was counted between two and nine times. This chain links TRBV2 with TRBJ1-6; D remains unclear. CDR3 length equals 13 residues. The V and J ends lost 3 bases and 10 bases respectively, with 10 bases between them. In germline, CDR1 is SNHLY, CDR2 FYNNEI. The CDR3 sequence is CASSDDRWSPLHF. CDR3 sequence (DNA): TGTGCCAGCAGTGATGATCGGTGGTCACCCCTCCACTTT.

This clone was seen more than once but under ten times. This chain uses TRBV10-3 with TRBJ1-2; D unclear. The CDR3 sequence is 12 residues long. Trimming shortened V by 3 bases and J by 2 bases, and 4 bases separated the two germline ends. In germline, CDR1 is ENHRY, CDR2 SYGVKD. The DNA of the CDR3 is TGTGCCATCAGTGAACAGAACTATGGCTACACCTTC. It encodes CAISEQNYGYTF.

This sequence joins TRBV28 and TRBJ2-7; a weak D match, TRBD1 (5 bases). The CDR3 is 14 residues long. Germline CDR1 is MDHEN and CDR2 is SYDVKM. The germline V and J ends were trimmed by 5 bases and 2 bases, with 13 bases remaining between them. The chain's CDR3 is CASSRQLGAYEQYF. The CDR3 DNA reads TGTGCCAGCAGTCGACAGCTTGGGGCCTACGAGCAGTACTTC.

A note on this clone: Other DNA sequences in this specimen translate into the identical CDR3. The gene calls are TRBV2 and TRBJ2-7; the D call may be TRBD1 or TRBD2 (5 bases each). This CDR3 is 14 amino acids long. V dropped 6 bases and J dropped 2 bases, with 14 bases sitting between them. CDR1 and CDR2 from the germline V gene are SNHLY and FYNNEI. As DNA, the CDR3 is TGTGCCAGCAGATCCGGGACGGAAACCTACGAGCAGTACTTC. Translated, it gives CASRSGTETYEQYF.

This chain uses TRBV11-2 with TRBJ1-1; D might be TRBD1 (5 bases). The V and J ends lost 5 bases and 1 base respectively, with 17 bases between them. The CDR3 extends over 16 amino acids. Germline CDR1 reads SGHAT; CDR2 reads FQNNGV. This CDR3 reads CASSPTGDQANTEAFF. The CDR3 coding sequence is TGTGCCAGCAGCCCCACGGGGGACCAGGCGAACACTGAAGCTTTCTTT.

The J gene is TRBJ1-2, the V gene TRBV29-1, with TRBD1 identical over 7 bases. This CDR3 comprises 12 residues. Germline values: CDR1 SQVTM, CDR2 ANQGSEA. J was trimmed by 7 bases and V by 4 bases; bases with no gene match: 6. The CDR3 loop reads CSVATGRSGYTF. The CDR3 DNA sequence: TGCAGCGTTGCGACAGGGCGCTCTGGCTACACCTTC.

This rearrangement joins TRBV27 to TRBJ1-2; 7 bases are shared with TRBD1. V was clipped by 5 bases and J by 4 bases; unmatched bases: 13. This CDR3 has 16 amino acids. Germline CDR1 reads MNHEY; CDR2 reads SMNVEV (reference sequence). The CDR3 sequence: CASSGEQGRGTYGYTF. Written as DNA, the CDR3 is TGTGCCAGCAGTGGGGAACAGGGGCGCGGGACCTATGGCTACACCTTC.

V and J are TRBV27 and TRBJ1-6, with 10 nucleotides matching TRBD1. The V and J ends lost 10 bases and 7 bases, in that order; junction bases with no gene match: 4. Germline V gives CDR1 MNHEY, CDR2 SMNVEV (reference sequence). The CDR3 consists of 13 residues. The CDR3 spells CATRDRGNSPLHF. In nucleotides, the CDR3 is TGTGCCACTCGGGACAGGGGCAATTCACCCCTCCACTTT.

The CDR3 here is CASSYSFSGFYEQYF. In DNA form, the CDR3 reads TGTGCCAGCAGTTACAGCTTTAGCGGGTTCTACGAGCAGTACTTC. The chain carries TRBV6-5 and TRBJ2-7; 7 bases are a match to TRBD2. In germline, CDR1 is MNHEY, CDR2 SVGAGI. This CDR3 contains 15 residues. J gave up 3 bases and V 2 bases, and 7 bases lay outside the gene matches.

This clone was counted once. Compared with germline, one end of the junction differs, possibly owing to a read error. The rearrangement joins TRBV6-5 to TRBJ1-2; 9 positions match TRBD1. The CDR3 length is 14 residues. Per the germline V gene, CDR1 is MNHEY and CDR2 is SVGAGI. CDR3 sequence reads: CASSTGQGLSPICF. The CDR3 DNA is TGTGCCAGCAGCACGGGACAGGGACTCTCCCCCATCTGCTTC.

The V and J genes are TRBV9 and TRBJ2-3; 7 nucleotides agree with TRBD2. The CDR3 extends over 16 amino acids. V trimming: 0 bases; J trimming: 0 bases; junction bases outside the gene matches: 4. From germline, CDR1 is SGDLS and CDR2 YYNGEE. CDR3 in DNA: TGTGCCAGCAGCGTAGGTGGTAGCGGGAGCACAGATACGCAGTATTTT. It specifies CASSVGGSGSTDTQYF.

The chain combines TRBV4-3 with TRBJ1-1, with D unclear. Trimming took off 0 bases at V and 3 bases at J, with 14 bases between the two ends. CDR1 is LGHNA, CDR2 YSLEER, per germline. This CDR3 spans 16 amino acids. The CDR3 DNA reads TGCGCCAGCAGCCAAGACACATTCGGTGGGGACACTGAAGCTTTCTTT. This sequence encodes CASSQDTFGGDTEAFF.

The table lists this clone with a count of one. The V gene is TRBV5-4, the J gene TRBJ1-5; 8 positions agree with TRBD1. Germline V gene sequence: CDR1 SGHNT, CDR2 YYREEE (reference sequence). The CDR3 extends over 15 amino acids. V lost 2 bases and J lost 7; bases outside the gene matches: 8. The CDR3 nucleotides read TGTGCCAGCAGCTTAGGAGGGACAGGTGGACAGCCCCAGCATTTT. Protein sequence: CASSLGGTGGQPQHF.

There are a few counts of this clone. The CDR3 reads CAWREWAGGYTF. The DNA of the CDR3 is TGTGCCTGGAGAGAATGGGCTGGAGGCTACACCTTC. This sequence joins TRBV30 and TRBJ1-2; no firm D call. CDR1 and CDR2 (germline): GTSNPN, SVGIG (reference sequence). The CDR3 is 12 residues long. V lost 3 bases and J 8 bases, leaving 13 bases between the germline ends.

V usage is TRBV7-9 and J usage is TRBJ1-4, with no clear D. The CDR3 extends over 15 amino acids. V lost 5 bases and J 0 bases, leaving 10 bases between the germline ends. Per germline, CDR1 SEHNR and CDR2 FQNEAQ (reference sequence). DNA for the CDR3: TGTGCCAGCAGCCTCTACGGTGCAACTAATGAAAAACTGTTTTTT. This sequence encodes CASSLYGATNEKLFF.

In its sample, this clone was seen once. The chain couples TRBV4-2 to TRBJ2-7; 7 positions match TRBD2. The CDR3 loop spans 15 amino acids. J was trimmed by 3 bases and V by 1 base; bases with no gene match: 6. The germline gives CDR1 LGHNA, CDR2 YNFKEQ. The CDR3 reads CASSQGGGGIYEQYF. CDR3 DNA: TGTGCCAGCAGCCAAGGGGGCGGGGGTATCTACGAGCAGTACTTC.

The CDR3 DNA is TGTGCCAGCAGTCCACACACGGACAGGAACACTGAAGCTTTCTTT. It translates to CASSPHTDRNTEAFF. This chain uses TRBV28 with TRBJ1-1; maybe TRBD1 (6 bases). The CDR3 sequence is 15 residues long. Germline loops: CDR1 MDHEN, CDR2 SYDVKM. V lost 5 bases and J 1 base, leaving 14 bases between the germline ends. Supplemented by reference TRBV28 and TRBJ1-1, the full variable domain reads DVKVTQSSRYLVKRTGEKVFLECVQDMDHENMFWYRQDPGLGLRLIYFSYDVKMKEKGDIPEGYSVSREKKERFSLILESASTNQTSMYLCASSPHTDRNTEAFFGQGTRLTVV.

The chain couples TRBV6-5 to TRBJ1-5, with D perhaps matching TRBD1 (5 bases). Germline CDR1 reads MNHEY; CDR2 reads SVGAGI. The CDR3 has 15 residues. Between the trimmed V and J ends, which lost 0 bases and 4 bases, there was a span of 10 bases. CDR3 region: CASSYSGVRNQPQHF. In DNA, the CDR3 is TGTGCCAGCAGTTACTCAGGGGTCCGAAATCAGCCCCAGCATTTT.

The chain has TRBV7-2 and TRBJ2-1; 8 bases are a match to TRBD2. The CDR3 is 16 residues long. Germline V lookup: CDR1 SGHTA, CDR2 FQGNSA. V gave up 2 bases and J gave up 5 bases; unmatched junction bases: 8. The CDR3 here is CASSLSLAGGNNEQFF. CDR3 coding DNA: TGTGCCAGCAGCTTAAGCTTGGCGGGAGGAAACAATGAGCAGTTCTTC.

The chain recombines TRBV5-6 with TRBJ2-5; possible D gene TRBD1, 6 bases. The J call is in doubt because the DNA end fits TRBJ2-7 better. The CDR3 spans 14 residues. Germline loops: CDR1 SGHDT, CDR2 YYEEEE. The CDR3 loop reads CASSRTENPYEQYF. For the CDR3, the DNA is TGTGCCAGCAGCAGGACAGAAAATCCCTACGAGCAGTACTTC.

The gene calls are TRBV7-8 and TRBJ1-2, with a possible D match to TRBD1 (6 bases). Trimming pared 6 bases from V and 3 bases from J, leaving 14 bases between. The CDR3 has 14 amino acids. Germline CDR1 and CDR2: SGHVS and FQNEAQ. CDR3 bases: TGTGCCAGCAGTCCGTCGACAGGACACTATGGCTACACCTTC. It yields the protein CASSPSTGHYGYTF.

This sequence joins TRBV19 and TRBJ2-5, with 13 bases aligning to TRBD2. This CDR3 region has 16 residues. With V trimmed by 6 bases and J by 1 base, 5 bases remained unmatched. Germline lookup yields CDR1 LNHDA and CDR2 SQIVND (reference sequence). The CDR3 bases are TGTGCCAGTAGCGTACTAGCGGGGGGGACCCAAGAGACCCAGTACTTC. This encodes CASSVLAGGTQETQYF.

CDR3 DNA sequence: TGTGCCAGCTCACCACCAGGGACTAGCGGGAGCACAGATACGCAGTATTTT. This sequence encodes CASSPPGTSGSTDTQYF. The chain employs TRBV18 and TRBJ2-3; 12 nucleotides agree with TRBD2. CDR1 and CDR2 (germline): KGHSH, LQKENI. There are 17 residues in the CDR3. The trim removed 0 bases at V and 0 bases at J, leaving 1 base unmatched. The entire variable domain, with the rest obtained from reference TRBV18 and TRBJ2-3, is as follows: NAGVMQNPRHLVRRRGQEARLRCSPMKGHSHVYWYRQLPEEGLKFMVYLQKENIIDESGMPKERFSAEFPKEGPSILRIQQVVRGDSAAYFCASSPPGTSGSTDTQYFGPGTRLTVL.

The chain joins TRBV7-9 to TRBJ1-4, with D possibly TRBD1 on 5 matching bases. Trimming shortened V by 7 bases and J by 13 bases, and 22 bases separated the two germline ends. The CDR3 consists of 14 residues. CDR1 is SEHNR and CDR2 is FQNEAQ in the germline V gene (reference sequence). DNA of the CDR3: TGTGCCAGCACTCTTCCTGGGCAGAGGGGCGGACTGTTTTTT. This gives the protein CASTLPGQRGGLFF.

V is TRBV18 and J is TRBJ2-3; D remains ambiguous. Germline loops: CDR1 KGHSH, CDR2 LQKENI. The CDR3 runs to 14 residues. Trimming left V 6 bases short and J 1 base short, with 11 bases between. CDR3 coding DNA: TGTGCCAGCTCGTCGGCATGGGGCACAGATACGCAGTATTTT. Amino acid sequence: CASSSAWGTDTQYF. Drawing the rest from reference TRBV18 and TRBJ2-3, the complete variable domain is NAGVMQNPRHLVRRRGQEARLRCSPMKGHSHVYWYRQLPEEGLKFMVYLQKENIIDESGMPKERFSAEFPKEGPSILRIQQVVRGDSAAYFCASSSAWGTDTQYFGPGTRLTVL.

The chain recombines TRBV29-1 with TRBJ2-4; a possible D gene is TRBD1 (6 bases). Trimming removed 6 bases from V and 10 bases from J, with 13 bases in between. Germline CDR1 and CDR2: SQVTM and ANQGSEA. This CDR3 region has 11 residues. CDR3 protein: CSVADRSIQYF. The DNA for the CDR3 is TGCAGCGTCGCAGACAGGAGTATTCAGTACTTC.